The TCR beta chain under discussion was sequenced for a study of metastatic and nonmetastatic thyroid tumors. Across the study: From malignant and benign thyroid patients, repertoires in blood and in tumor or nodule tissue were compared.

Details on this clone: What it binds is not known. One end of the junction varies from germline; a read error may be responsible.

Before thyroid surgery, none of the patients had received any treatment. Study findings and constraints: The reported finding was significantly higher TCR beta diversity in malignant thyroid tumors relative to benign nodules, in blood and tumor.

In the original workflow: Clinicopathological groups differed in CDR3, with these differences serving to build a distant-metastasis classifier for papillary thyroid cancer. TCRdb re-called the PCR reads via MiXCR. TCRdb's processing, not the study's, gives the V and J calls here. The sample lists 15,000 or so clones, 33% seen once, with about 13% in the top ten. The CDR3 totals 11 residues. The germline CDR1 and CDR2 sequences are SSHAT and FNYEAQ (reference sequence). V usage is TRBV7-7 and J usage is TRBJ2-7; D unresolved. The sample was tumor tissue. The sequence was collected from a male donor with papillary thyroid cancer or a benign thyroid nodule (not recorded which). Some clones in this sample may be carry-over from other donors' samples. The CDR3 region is CASSRPYEQYF. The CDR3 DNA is TGTGCTAGCAGCCGCCCTTACGAGCAGTACTTC.